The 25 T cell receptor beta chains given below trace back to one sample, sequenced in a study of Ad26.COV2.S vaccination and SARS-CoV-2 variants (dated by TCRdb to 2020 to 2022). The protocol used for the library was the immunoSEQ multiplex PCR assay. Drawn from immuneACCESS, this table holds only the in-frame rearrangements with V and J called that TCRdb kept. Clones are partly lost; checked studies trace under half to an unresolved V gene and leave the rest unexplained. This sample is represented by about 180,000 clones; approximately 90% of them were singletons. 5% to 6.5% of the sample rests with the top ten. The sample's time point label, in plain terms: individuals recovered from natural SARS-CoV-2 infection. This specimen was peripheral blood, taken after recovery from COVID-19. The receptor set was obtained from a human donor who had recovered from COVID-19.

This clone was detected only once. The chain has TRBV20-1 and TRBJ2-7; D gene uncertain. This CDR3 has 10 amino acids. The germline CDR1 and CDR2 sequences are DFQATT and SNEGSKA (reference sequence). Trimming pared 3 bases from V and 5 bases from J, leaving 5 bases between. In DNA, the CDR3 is TGCAGTGCTAGCGATAACGAGCAGTACTTC. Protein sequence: CSASDNEQYF.

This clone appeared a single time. CDR3 in DNA: TGTGCCAGCAGCGAGGGGATGAGGGCCTACAATGAGCAGTTCTTC. Translating gives CASSEGMRAYNEQFF. The chain combines TRBV5-5 with TRBJ2-1; D is perhaps TRBD1 or TRBD2 (5 bases each). The V end was cut by 4 bases, the J end by 2 bases, with 13 bases between. CDR3 length: 15 amino acids. Germline CDR1 and CDR2: SGHKS and YYEKEE (reference sequence).

In nucleotides, the CDR3 is TGTGCCAGCACCTGGCGCGCGACAGTCGAAGCTTTCTTT. It codes for CASTWRATVEAFF. This chain connects TRBV12-3 or TRBV12-4 to TRBJ1-1, with D perhaps matching TRBD1 (5 bases). Trimming took 7 bases from V and 8 from J, leaving 17 bases between them. CDR3 size: 13 residues.

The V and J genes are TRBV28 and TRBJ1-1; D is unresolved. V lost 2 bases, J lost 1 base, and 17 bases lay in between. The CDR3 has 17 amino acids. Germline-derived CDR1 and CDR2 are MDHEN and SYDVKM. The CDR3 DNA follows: TGTGCCAGCAGTTTAACCCACAGAATCACGGGGAACACTGAAGCTTTCTTT. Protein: CASSLTHRITGNTEAFF.

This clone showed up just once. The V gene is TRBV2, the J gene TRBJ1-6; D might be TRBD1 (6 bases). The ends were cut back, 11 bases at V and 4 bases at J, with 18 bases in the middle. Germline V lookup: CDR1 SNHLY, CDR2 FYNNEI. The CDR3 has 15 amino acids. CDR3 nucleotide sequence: TGTGCCTCAAGTGCCGGACAGAGATATAATTCACCCCTCCACTTT. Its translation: CASSAGQRYNSPLHF.

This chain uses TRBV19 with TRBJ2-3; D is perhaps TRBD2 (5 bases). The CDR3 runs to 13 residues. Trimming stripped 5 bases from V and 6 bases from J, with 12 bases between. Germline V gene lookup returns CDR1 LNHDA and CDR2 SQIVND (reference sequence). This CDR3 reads CASSAGGGDTQYF. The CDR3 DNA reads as TGTGCCAGTAGTGCCGGAGGCGGCGATACGCAGTATTTT.

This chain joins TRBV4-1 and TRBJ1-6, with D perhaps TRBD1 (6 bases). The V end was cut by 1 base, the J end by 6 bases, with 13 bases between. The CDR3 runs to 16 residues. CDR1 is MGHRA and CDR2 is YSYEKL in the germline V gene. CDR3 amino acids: CASSQVGGGPNSPLHF. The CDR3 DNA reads TGCGCCAGCAGCCAAGTGGGCGGGGGCCCTAATTCACCCCTCCACTTT.

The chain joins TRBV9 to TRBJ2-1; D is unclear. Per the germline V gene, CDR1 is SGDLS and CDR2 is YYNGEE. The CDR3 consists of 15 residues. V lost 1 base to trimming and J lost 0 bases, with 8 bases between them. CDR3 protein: CASSVNPSSYNEQFF. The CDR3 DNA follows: TGTGCCAGCAGCGTAAACCCTAGCTCCTACAATGAGCAGTTCTTC.

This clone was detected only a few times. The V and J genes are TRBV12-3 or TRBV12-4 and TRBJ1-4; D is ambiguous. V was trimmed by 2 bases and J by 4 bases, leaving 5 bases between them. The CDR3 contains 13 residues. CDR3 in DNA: TGTGCCAGCAGTTTACAGGTTAATGAAAAACTGTTTTTT. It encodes CASSLQVNEKLFF.

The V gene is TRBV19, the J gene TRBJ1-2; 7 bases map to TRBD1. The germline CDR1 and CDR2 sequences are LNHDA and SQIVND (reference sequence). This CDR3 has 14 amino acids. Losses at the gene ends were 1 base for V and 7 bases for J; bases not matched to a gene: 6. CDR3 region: CASSIAPGGGGYTF. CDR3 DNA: TGTGCCAGTAGTATAGCCCCAGGGGGTGGTGGCTACACCTTC.

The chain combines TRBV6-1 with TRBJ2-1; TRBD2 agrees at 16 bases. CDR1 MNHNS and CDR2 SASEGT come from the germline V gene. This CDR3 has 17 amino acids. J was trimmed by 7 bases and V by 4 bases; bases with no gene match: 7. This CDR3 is CASSAGTSGGAENEQFF. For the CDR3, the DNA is TGTGCCAGCAGTGCCGGGACTAGCGGGGGGGCCGAAAATGAGCAGTTCTTC.

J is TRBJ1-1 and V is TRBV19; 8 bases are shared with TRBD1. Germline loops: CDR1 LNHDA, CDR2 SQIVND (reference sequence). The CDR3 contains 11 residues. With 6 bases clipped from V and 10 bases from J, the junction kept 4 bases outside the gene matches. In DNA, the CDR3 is TGTGCCAGTAGGGACAGGGTAGGAGCTTTCTTT. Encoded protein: CASRDRVGAFF. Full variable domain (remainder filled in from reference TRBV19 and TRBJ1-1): DGGITQSPKYLFRKEGQNVTLSCEQNLNHDAMYWYRQDPGQGLRLIYYSQIVNDFQKGDIAEGYSVSREKKESFPLTVTSAQKNPTAFYLCASRDRVGAFFGQGTRLTVV.

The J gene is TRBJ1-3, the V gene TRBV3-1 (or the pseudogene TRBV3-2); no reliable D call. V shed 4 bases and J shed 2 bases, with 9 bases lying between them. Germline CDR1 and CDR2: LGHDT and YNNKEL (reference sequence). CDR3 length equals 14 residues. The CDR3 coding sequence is TGTGCCAGCAGCCCCAACGGGGCTGGAAACACCATATATTTT. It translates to CASSPNGAGNTIYF.

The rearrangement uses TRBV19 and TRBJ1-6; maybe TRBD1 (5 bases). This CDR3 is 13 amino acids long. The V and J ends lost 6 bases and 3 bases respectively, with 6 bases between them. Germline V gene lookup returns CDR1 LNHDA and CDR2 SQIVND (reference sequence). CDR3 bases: TGTGCCAGTAGGACAGACTATAATTCACCCCTCCACTTT. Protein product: CASRTDYNSPLHF. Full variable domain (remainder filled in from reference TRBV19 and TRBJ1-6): DGGITQSPKYLFRKEGQNVTLSCEQNLNHDAMYWYRQDPGQGLRLIYYSQIVNDFQKGDIAEGYSVSREKKESFPLTVTSAQKNPTAFYLCASRTDYNSPLHFGNGTRLTVT.

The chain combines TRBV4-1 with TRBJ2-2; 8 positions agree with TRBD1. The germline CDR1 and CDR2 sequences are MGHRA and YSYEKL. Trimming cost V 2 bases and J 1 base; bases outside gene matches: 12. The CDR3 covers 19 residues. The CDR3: CASSQPSGTGNLNTGELFF. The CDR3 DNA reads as TGCGCCAGCAGCCAACCCTCCGGGACAGGCAATTTGAACACCGGGGAGCTGTTTTTT.

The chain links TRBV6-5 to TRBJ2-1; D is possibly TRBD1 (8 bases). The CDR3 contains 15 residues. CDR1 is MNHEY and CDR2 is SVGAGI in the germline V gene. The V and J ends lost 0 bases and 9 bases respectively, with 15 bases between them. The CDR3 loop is CASSYSLQGGVEQFF. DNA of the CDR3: TGTGCCAGCAGTTACTCTTTACAGGGGGGGGTTGAGCAGTTCTTC.

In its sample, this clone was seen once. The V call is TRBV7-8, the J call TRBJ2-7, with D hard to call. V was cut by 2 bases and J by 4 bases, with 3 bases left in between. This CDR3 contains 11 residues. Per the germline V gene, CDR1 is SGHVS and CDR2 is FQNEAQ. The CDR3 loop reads CASSLSYEQYF. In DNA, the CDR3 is TGTGCCAGCAGCTTAAGTTACGAGCAGTACTTC.

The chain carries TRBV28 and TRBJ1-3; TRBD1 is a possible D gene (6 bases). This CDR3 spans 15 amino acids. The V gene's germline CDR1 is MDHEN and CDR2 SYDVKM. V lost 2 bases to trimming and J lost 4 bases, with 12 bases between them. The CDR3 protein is CASSLRGARGNTIYF. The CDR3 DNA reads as TGTGCCAGCAGTTTAAGGGGGGCGCGCGGAAACACCATATATTTT.

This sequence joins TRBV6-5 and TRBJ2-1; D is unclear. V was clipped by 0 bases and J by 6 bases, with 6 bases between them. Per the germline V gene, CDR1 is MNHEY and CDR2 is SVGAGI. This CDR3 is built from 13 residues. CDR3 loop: CASSYSMVNEQFF. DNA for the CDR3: TGTGCCAGCAGTTACTCGATGGTCAATGAGCAGTTCTTC.

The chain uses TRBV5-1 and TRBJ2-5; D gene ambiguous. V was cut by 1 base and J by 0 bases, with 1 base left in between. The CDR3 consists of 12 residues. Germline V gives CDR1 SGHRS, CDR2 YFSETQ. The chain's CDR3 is CASSLYQETQYF. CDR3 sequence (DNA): TGCGCCAGCAGCTTGTACCAAGAGACCCAGTACTTC.

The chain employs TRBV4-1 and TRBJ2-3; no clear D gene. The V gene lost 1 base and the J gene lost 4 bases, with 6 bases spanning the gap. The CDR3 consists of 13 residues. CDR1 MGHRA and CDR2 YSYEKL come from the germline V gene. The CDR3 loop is CASSQAPPDTQYF. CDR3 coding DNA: TGCGCCAGCAGCCAAGCCCCCCCAGATACGCAGTATTTT.

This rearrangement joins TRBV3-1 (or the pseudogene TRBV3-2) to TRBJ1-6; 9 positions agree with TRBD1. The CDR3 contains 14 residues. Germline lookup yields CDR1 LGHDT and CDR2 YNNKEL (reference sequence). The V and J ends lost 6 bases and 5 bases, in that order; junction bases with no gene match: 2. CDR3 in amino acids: CASSRTGDNSPLHF. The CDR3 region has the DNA TGTGCCAGCAGTCGGACAGGGGATAATTCACCCCTCCACTTT.

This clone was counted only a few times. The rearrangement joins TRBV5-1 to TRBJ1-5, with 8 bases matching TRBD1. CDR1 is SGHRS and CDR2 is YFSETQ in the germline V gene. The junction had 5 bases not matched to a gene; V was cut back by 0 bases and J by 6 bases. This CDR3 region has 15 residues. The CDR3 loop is CASSLEGQVGQPQHF. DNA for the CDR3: TGCGCCAGCAGCTTGGAGGGACAGGTCGGTCAGCCCCAGCATTTT.

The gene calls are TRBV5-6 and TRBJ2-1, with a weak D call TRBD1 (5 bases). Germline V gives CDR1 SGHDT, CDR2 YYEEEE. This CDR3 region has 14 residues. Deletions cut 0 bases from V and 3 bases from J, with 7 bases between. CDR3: CASSLGQYYNEQFF. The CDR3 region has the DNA TGTGCCAGCAGCTTGGGACAGTACTACAATGAGCAGTTCTTC.

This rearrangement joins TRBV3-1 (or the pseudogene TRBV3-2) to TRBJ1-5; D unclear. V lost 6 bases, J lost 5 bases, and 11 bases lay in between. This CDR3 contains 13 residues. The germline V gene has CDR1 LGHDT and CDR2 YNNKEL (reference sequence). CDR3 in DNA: TGTGCCAGCAGATCGTATGGTGATCAGCCCCAGCATTTT. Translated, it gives CASRSYGDQPQHF.